The 29 T cell receptor beta chains below all came from one sample that was sequenced in a study of shared clonotypes between healthy human individuals. Profiled with immunoSEQ multiplex PCR; TCRdb holds only in-frame clones, not every one. The repertoire consists of roughly 410,000 clones, with about 96% occurring once and the leading ten covering about 0.32%. The material sequenced was memory CD8+ T cells sorted from blood. Sample subset: CD45RO+ cells pooled with CCR7-negative TemRA cells. These receptors were collected from a man aged 25-40 years in good health.

This clone was observed a single time. The V gene is TRBV5-6, the J gene TRBJ2-5, with 7 bases fitting TRBD2. The germline V gene has CDR1 SGHDT and CDR2 YYEEEE. V was pared by 4 bases and J by 0 bases, with 3 bases of the junction left unmatched. This CDR3 contains 14 residues. The CDR3 bases are TGTGCCAGCAGCCGGGGGGTGTACCAAGAGACCCAGTACTTC. Its translation is CASSRGVYQETQYF. Combining the CDR3 with reference TRBV5-6 and TRBJ2-5 gives the whole variable domain DAGVTQSPTHLIKTRGQQVTLRCSPKSGHDTVSWYQQALGQGPQFIFQYYEEEERQRGNFPDRFSGHQFPNYSSELNVNALLLGDSALYLCASSRGVYQETQYFGPGTRLLVL.

The chain combines TRBV28 with TRBJ2-7; no clear D gene. Germline V gives CDR1 MDHEN, CDR2 SYDVKM. This CDR3 has 14 amino acids. The V and J ends lost 4 bases and 6 bases respectively, with 16 bases between them. This CDR3 is CASSSPLKGPEQYF. The CDR3 DNA sequence: TGTGCCAGCAGTTCCCCCCTCAAGGGCCCCGAGCAGTACTTC.

This chain joins TRBV6-1 and TRBJ1-5; TRBD1 aligns across 8 bases. V shed 4 bases, J shed 2 bases, and the junction held 7 bases outside the gene matches. CDR1 is MNHNS, CDR2 SASEGT, per germline. The CDR3 extends over 16 amino acids. DNA of the CDR3: TGTGCCAGCAGTGTCCGGGGCAGGGGGCGCAATCAGCCCCAGCATTTT. As protein: CASSVRGRGRNQPQHF.

The V call is TRBV10-3, the J call TRBJ2-1; no reliable D call. The CDR3 is 13 residues long. Trimming stripped 7 bases from V and 8 bases from J, with 15 bases between. CDR1 is ENHRY and CDR2 is SYGVKD in the germline V gene. The CDR3 DNA sequence: TGTGCCATCACCCGGACGCCCGGCGATGAGCAGTTCTTC. The encoded protein is CAITRTPGDEQFF.

This clone was observed a single time. The chain has TRBV9 and TRBJ2-3; perhaps TRBD2 as D (6 bases). Germline V gene sequence: CDR1 SGDLS, CDR2 YYNGEE. The CDR3 loop spans 16 amino acids. Trimming stripped 2 bases from V and 2 bases from J, with 15 bases between. CDR3 protein: CASSVGIADYTDTQYF. DNA of the CDR3: TGTGCCAGCAGCGTTGGGATAGCGGACTACACAGATACGCAGTATTTT.

The CDR3, as DNA: TGTGCCAGCAGCCCTTCGAGCGGGAGGAATAATGAGCAGTTCTTC. This gives the protein CASSPSSGRNNEQFF. This sequence joins TRBV7-2 and TRBJ2-1; 9 bases line up with TRBD2. V lost 5 bases to trimming and J lost 7 bases; unmatched junction nucleotides: 9. CDR3 size: 15 residues. The germline gives CDR1 SGHTA, CDR2 FQGNSA.

This chain connects TRBV9 to TRBJ2-3, with 10 bases that match TRBD2. Germline assignment: CDR1 SGDLS and CDR2 YYNGEE. J lost 1 base, V lost 3 bases, and 5 bases had no gene match. The CDR3 spans 16 residues. CDR3 residues: CASSASGRARTDTQYF. CDR3 DNA sequence: TGTGCCAGCAGCGCTAGCGGGAGAGCCCGCACAGATACGCAGTATTTT.

The chain employs TRBV7-2 and TRBJ1-1; 7 bases are shared with TRBD1. The ends lost 5 bases at V and 4 bases at J; junction bases unmatched: 7. Germline assignment: CDR1 SGHTA and CDR2 FQGNSA. CDR3 length: 14 amino acids. CDR3 bases: TGTGCCAGCAGCCCGGACAGGCTTTTCACTGAAGCTTTCTTT. Amino acids: CASSPDRLFTEAFF.

This clone was seen more than once but under ten times. The V and J genes are TRBV5-4 and TRBJ1-2, with TRBD1 matching over 7 bases. The germline V gene encodes CDR1 SGHNT and CDR2 YYREEE (reference sequence). Trimming at V came to 10 bases and at J to 8 bases, leaving 8 bases not matched to a gene. CDR3 length: 11 amino acids. The CDR3, as DNA: TGTGCCGGTGTTTCGACAGGGGGCTACACCTTC. Its translation: CAGVSTGGYTF.

The V and J genes are TRBV7-3 and TRBJ2-2, with 7 bases aligning to TRBD2. V lost 5 bases, J lost 5 bases, and 5 bases stayed unmatched. This CDR3 is 14 amino acids long. Germline values: CDR1 SGHTA, CDR2 FQGTGA. CDR3 coding DNA: TGTGCCAGCAGCCCCTATAGCGGGACCGGGGAGCTGTTTTTT. It specifies CASSPYSGTGELFF.

The V and J genes are TRBV5-4 and TRBJ2-7; D is unclear. This CDR3 contains 13 residues. The germline V and J ends were trimmed by 1 base and 5 bases, with 10 bases remaining between them. Germline V gene data show CDR1 as SGHNT and CDR2 as YYREEE (reference sequence). CDR3 region: CASSLYLGNEQYF. The CDR3 bases are TGTGCCAGCAGCTTGTATCTAGGGAACGAGCAGTACTTC.

This rearrangement joins TRBV7-2 to TRBJ2-7, with 7 bases fitting TRBD1. CDR3 size: 15 residues. Germline values: CDR1 SGHTA, CDR2 FQGNSA. Germline trimming cut 4 bases from V and 4 bases from J; bases unmatched to any gene: 10. CDR3 nucleotides: TGTGCCAGCAGCTCCCTTCCGGGACAGCCTTACGAGCAGTACTTC. This translates into CASSSLPGQPYEQYF. Full variable domain (rest looked up from reference TRBV7-2 and TRBJ2-7): GAGVSQSPSNKVTEKGKDVELRCDPISGHTALYWYRQSLGQGLEFLIYFQGNSAPDKSGLPSDRFSAERTGGSVSTLTIQRTQQEDSAVYLCASSSLPGQPYEQYFGPGTRLTVT.

The gene calls are TRBV4-1 and TRBJ1-2; D remains unclear. The CDR3 contains 16 residues. V lost 1 base to trimming and J lost 4 bases, with 16 bases between them. Germline V gene lookup returns CDR1 MGHRA and CDR2 YSYEKL. The CDR3 protein is CASSQAKATWAYGYTF. The CDR3 nucleotides read TGCGCCAGCAGCCAAGCCAAAGCGACTTGGGCCTATGGCTACACCTTC.

This rearrangement joins TRBV4-2 to TRBJ2-7; D may correspond to TRBD1 or TRBD2 (5 bases each). This CDR3 comprises 14 residues. The germline CDR1 and CDR2 sequences are LGHNA and YNFKEQ. V dropped 0 bases and J dropped 3 bases, with 9 bases sitting between them. CDR3 sequence: CASSQERDLYEQYF. CDR3 DNA sequence: TGTGCCAGCAGCCAAGAACGGGACCTCTACGAGCAGTACTTC.

This chain uses TRBV9 with TRBJ1-4; D gene uncertain. V lost 1 base and J lost 6, with 13 bases in between. The CDR3 is made up of 15 amino acids. Per germline, CDR1 SGDLS and CDR2 YYNGEE. The CDR3 sequence is CASSVQLRMDEKLFF. CDR3 coding DNA: TGTGCCAGCAGCGTACAACTCAGGATGGATGAAAAACTGTTTTTT.

The V and J genes are TRBV5-1 and TRBJ2-4; D gene ambiguous. The CDR3 extends over 13 amino acids. The germline gives CDR1 SGHRS, CDR2 YFSETQ. V was cut by 2 bases and J by 4 bases, with 7 bases left in between. As DNA, the CDR3 is TGCGCCAGCAGCTTAGCCGGGAAAAACATTCAGTACTTC. It is translated as CASSLAGKNIQYF.

The rearrangement uses TRBV4-1 and TRBJ2-7; D perhaps matches TRBD2 (5 bases). Germline assignment: CDR1 MGHRA and CDR2 YSYEKL. Trimming removed 0 bases from V and 3 bases from J, with 15 bases in between. The CDR3 runs 16 residues. CDR3 residues: CASSQDLRAEHYEQYF. The CDR3 coding sequence is TGCGCCAGCAGCCAAGACCTAAGAGCGGAACACTACGAGCAGTACTTC.

The rearrangement links TRBV2 to TRBJ2-1, with 9 bases fitting TRBD2. The CDR3 is 16 amino acids. Unmatched junction bases numbered 8, after V lost 6 bases and J lost 2 bases. Germline CDR1 SNHLY, CDR2 FYNNEI. The CDR3 sequence is CASSVIAGVAYNEQFF. The CDR3 nucleotides read TGTGCCAGCAGCGTCATAGCGGGAGTCGCCTACAATGAGCAGTTCTTC.

J is TRBJ2-2 and V is TRBV6-1; no definite D call. Trimming shortened V by 4 bases and J by 4 bases, and 13 bases separated the two germline ends. Germline V gene lookup returns CDR1 MNHNS and CDR2 SASEGT. The CDR3 is 15 residues long. The CDR3 loop reads CASSVRRSGTGELFF. DNA for the CDR3: TGTGCCAGCAGTGTCCGTCGATCGGGCACCGGGGAGCTGTTTTTT.

The chain links TRBV27 to TRBJ2-7; TRBD1 is a possible D gene (6 bases). Trimming took off 6 bases at V and 0 bases at J, with 15 bases between the two ends. From germline, CDR1 is MNHEY and CDR2 SMNVEV (reference sequence). The length of the CDR3 is 15 residues. The CDR3 loop reads CASRHKQGLSYEQYF. The CDR3 DNA reads TGTGCCAGCAGACATAAACAGGGTCTCTCCTACGAGCAGTACTTC.

V and J are TRBV5-5 and TRBJ2-3; 12 positions agree with TRBD2. The germline CDR1 and CDR2 sequences are SGHKS and YYEKEE (reference sequence). The length of the CDR3 is 20 residues. V shed 4 bases, J shed 1 base, and the junction held 16 bases outside the gene matches. The DNA of the CDR3 is TGTGCCAGCAGCACCGTTAGGGCTAGCGGGAGGGCCGGGGGCACAGATACGCAGTATTTT. Translation: CASSTVRASGRAGGTDTQYF.

The chain carries TRBV5-1 and TRBJ2-5; the D gene is possibly TRBD2 (5 bases). Germline V CDR1 and CDR2: SGHRS, YFSETQ. V gave up 0 bases and J gave up 3 bases, with 12 bases separating them. The length of the CDR3 is 15 residues. For the CDR3, the DNA is TGCGCCAGCAGCTTGGGCAGCCCGGGAAAAGAGACCCAGTACTTC. It specifies CASSLGSPGKETQYF. Drawing the rest from reference TRBV5-1 and TRBJ2-5, the complete variable domain is KAGVTQTPRYLIKTRGQQVTLSCSPISGHRSVSWYQQTPGQGLQFLFEYFSETQRNKGNFPGRFSGRQFSNSRSEMNVSTLELGDSALYLCASSLGSPGKETQYFGPGTRLLVL.

This CDR3 reads CASSYSLAGDNIQYF. The CDR3 DNA follows: TGTGCCAGCAGTTACAGTCTAGCGGGAGACAACATTCAGTACTTC. The chain is built from TRBV6-5 and TRBJ2-4; 10 bases are shared with TRBD2. The CDR3 runs to 15 residues. CDR1 is MNHEY, CDR2 SVGAGI, per germline. Unmatched junction bases numbered 5, after V lost 2 bases and J lost 7 bases.

The genes are TRBV6-1 and TRBJ2-2; perhaps TRBD1 as D (7 bases). The V end was cut by 8 bases, the J end by 2 bases, with 12 bases between. The CDR3 spans 14 residues. CDR1 and CDR2 (germline): MNHNS, SASEGT. Here the CDR3 reads CASAGQTNTGELFF. CDR3 DNA sequence: TGTGCCAGCGCGGGACAGACAAACACCGGGGAGCTGTTTTTT.

The chain joins TRBV6-1 to TRBJ1-4, with D possibly TRBD1 on 6 matching bases. CDR1 MNHNS and CDR2 SASEGT come from the germline V gene. The V and J ends lost 8 bases and 4 bases respectively, with 11 bases between them. This CDR3 is built from 13 residues. CDR3 bases: TGTGCCAGCTACAGGGTTGGTAATGAAAAACTGTTTTTT. Its translation: CASYRVGNEKLFF.

This chain joins TRBV27 and TRBJ1-1; 9 bases agree with TRBD1. Germline CDR1 and CDR2: MNHEY and SMNVEV (reference sequence). This CDR3 has 15 amino acids. The V and J ends lost 3 bases and 4 bases, in that order; junction bases with no gene match: 6. The CDR3 loop reads CASSFGDREGTEAFF. In DNA, the CDR3 is TGTGCCAGCAGTTTTGGGGACAGGGAAGGCACTGAAGCTTTCTTT.

V gene TRBV9 combines with J gene TRBJ1-5; D is uncertain. The CDR3 is made up of 16 amino acids. Looked up from germline, CDR1 is SGDLS and CDR2 is YYNGEE. The V gene lost 4 bases and the J gene lost 2 bases, with 16 bases spanning the gap. CDR3 in amino acids: CASSTPDLGGNQPQHF. For the CDR3, the DNA is TGTGCCAGCAGCACGCCGGACCTCGGAGGCAATCAGCCCCAGCATTTT.

This clone was observed once. This rearrangement joins TRBV27 to TRBJ2-7; 14 nucleotides match TRBD2. The CDR3 consists of 17 residues. Germline CDR1 and CDR2: MNHEY and SMNVEV (reference sequence). Trimming at V came to 5 bases and at J to 3 bases, leaving 9 bases not matched to a gene. CDR3: CASSGSGLAGAGYEQYF. Written as DNA, the CDR3 is TGTGCCAGCAGTGGCTCGGGACTAGCGGGAGCGGGCTACGAGCAGTACTTC.

The chain recombines TRBV6-1 with TRBJ1-2; D gene uncertain. Trimming removed 1 base from V and 3 bases from J, with 0 bases in between. Germline CDR1 and CDR2: MNHNS and SASEGT. CDR3 length: 11 residues. CDR3 coding DNA: TGTGCCAGCAGTGAAGACTATGGCTACACCTTC. Translating gives CASSEDYGYTF.